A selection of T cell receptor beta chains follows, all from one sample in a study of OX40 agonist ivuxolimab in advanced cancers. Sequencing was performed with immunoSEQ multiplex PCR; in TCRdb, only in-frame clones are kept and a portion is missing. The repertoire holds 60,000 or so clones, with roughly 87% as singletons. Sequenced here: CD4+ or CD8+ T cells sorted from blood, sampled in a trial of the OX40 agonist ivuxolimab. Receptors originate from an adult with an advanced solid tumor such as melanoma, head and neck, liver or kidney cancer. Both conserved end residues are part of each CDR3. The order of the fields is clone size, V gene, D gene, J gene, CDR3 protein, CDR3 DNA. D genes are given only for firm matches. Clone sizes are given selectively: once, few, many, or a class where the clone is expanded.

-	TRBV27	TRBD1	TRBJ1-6	CASSFGRGNSPLHF	TGTGCCAGCAGTTTCGGCAGGGGGAATTCACCCCTCCACTTT
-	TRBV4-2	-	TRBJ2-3	CASSPRVGADTQYF	TGTGCCAGCAGCCCGAGGGTGGGCGCAGATACGCAGTATTTT
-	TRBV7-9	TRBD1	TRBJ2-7	CASSLAQGARMEQYF	TGTGCCAGCAGCTTAGCGCAGGGGGCGCGAATGGAGCAGTACTTC
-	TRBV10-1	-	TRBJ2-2	CASSESPGPTGELFF	TGCGCCAGCAGTGAGTCGCCTGGACCCACCGGGGAGCTGTTTTTT
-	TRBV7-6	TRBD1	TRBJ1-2	CASSPGQGAGYGYTF	TGTGCCAGCAGCCCGGGACAGGGGGCAGGCTATGGCTACACCTTC
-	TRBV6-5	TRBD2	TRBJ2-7	CASSPGLAGYEQYF	TGTGCCAGCAGTCCGGGACTAGCGGGATACGAGCAGTACTTC
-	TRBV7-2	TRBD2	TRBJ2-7	CASSLASLGLASYEQYF	TGTGCCAGCAGCTTAGCGAGCTTGGGACTAGCAAGCTACGAGCAGTACTTC
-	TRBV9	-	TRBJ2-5	CASSGGHISEETQYF	TGTGCCAGCAGCGGGGGACATATCTCCGAAGAGACCCAGTACTTC
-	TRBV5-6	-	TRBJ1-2	CASSKDTWNYGYTF	TGTGCCAGCAGTAAGGACACCTGGAACTATGGCTACACCTTC
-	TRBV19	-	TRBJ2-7	CASSIDRRPSYEQYF	TGTGCCAGTAGTATAGATCGACGGCCCAGCTACGAGCAGTACTTC
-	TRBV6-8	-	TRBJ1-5	CASSYSPYLCRGNQPQHF	TGTGCCAGCAGTTACTCCCCGTATTTGTGCAGGGGCAATCAGCCCCAGCATTTT
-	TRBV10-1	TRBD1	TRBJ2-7	CASSELGQGPAEQYF	TGCGCCAGCAGTGAGCTAGGACAGGGGCCGGCCGAGCAGTACTTC
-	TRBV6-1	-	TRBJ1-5	CASTTGYSQPQHF	TGTGCCAGCACCACTGGTTATTCCCAGCCCCAGCATTTT
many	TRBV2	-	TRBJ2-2	CASSEAGAWTGELFF	TGTGCCAGCAGTGAAGCCGGGGCGTGGACCGGGGAGCTGTTTTTT
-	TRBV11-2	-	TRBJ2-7	CASSLVEGPGSYEQYF	TGTGCCAGCAGCTTAGTAGAGGGGCCGGGATCCTACGAGCAGTACTTC
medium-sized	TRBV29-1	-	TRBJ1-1	CSVVTGNTEAFF	TGCAGCGTTGTGACTGGGAACACTGAAGCTTTCTTT
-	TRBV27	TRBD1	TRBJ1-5	CASRESTGGLYSNQPQHF	TGTGCCAGCAGGGAATCGACAGGGGGCTTGTATAGCAATCAGCCCCAGCATTTT
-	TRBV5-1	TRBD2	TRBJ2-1	CASAREAWDTDEQFF	TGCGCCAGCGCGCGGGAGGCCTGGGATACCGATGAGCAGTTCTTC
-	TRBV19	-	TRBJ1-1	CASSTFTGRDTEAFF	TGTGCCAGTAGTACATTTACGGGGCGGGACACTGAAGCTTTCTTT
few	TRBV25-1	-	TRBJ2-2	CASQIFGMAGELFF	TGTGCCAGCCAGATATTCGGGATGGCCGGGGAGCTGTTTTTT
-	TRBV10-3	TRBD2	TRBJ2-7	CAISGLAGGPGYEQYF	TGTGCCATCAGTGGACTAGCGGGGGGCCCCGGCTACGAGCAGTACTTC
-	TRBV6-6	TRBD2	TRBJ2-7	CASSLPTSGPSYEQYF	TGTGCCAGCTCTCTCCCAACTAGCGGCCCCTCCTACGAGCAGTACTTC
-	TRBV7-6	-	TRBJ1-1	CASSLARWGANTEAFF	TGTGCCAGCAGCTTAGCGCGTTGGGGCGCAAACACTGAAGCTTTCTTT
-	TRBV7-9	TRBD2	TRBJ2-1	CASSLAGGKNNEQFF	TGTGCCAGCAGCTTAGCGGGGGGGAAAAACAATGAGCAGTTCTTC
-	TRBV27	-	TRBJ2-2	CASSLSGGVNTGELFF	TGTGCCAGCAGTTTATCCGGGGGTGTGAACACCGGGGAGCTGTTTTTT
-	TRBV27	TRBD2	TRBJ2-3	CAVQLAGGTDTQYF	TGTGCCGTCCAGCTGGCGGGGGGCACAGATACGCAGTATTTT
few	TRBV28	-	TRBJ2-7	CASSLRQPYEQYF	TGTGCCAGCAGTCTCCGACAGCCCTACGAGCAGTACTTC
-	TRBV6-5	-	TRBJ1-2	CASSYSGAPNYGYTF	TGTGCCAGCAGTTATTCGGGAGCCCCTAACTATGGCTACACCTTC
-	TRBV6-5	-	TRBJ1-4	CASSYGAERGGEKLFF	TGTGCCAGCAGTTACGGGGCTGAGAGGGGTGGTGAAAAACTGTTTTTT
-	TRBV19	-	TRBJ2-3	CASSISSGAGPDTQYF	TGTGCCAGTAGTATATCCTCGGGAGCAGGGCCAGATACGCAGTATTTT
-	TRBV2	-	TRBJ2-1	CASRGYNEQFF	TGTGCCAGCAGGGGCTACAATGAGCAGTTCTTC
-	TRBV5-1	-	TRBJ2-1	CASSSRDNNEQFF	TGCGCCAGCAGCTCCCGGGACAACAATGAGCAGTTCTTC
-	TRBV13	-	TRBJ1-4	CASSLGGDEKLFF	TGTGCCAGCAGCTTAGGTGGGGATGAAAAACTGTTTTTT
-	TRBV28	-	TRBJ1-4	CASSARDGATNEKLFF	TGTGCCAGCAGTGCAAGGGACGGCGCAACTAATGAAAAACTGTTTTTT
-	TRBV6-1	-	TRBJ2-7	CASSEGTLSYEQYF	TGTGCCAGCAGTGAAGGGACCCTTTCCTACGAGCAGTACTTC
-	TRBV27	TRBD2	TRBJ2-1	CASSPFSGAVLAGPEQFF	TGTGCCAGCAGTCCATTTTCGGGGGCCGTGCTAGCGGGACCTGAGCAGTTCTTC
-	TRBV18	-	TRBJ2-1	CASLPVGSYNEQFF	TGTGCCAGCTTGCCGGTGGGCTCCTACAATGAGCAGTTCTTC
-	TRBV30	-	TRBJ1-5	CAWDLGAYSNQPQHF	TGTGCCTGGGACCTCGGGGCTTATAGCAATCAGCCCCAGCATTTT
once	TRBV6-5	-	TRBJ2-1	CASSPPDSYNEQFF	TGTGCCAGCAGTCCTCCAGACTCCTACAATGAGCAGTTCTTC
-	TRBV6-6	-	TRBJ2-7	CASSYGLNVYEQYF	TGTGCCAGCAGTTACGGACTAAATGTTTACGAGCAGTACTTC
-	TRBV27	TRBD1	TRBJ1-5	CASSSGTGGAGQPQHF	TGTGCCAGCTCCTCCGGGACAGGGGGCGCGGGTCAGCCCCAGCATTTT
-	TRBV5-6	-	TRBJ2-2	CASSFTGTGELFF	TGTGCCAGCAGTTTCACAGGGACCGGGGAGCTGTTTTTT
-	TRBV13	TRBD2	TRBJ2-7	CASSLGLAGAGGEQYF	TGTGCCAGCAGCTTAGGACTAGCGGGGGCGGGAGGCGAGCAGTACTTC
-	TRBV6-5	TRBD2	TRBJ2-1	CATGRGFGNEQFF	TGTGCCACCGGGAGGGGGTTCGGCAATGAGCAGTTCTTC
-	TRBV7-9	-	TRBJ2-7	CASSSPGGSGPYEQYF	TGTGCCAGCAGCTCGCCCGGGGGTAGCGGCCCCTACGAGCAGTACTTC
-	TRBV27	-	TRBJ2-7	CASSLKARGGEQYF	TGTGCCAGCAGTTTAAAGGCCAGGGGGGGCGAGCAGTACTTC
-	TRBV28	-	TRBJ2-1	CASSFRGVMGNEQFF	TGTGCCAGCAGTTTTCGGGGCGTGATGGGTAATGAGCAGTTCTTC
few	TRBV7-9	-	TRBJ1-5	CASSLGNQPQHF	TGTGCCAGCAGCTTAGGCAATCAGCCCCAGCATTTT
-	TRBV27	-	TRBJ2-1	CAAGRGSYNEQFF	TGTGCCGCAGGACGGGGGTCCTACAATGAGCAGTTCTTC
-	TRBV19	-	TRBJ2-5	CASSPRVSGPQETQYF	TGTGCCAGTAGTCCCCGGGTTAGCGGACCCCAAGAGACCCAGTACTTC
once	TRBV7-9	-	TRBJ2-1	CASSFSPNSYNEQFF	TGTGCCAGCAGCTTCTCCCCCAACTCCTACAATGAGCAGTTCTTC
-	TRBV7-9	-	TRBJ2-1	CASSPRGQNEQFF	TGTGCCAGCAGCCCAAGGGGCCAAAATGAGCAGTTCTTC
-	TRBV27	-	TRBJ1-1	CASSLSSGPNTEAFF	TGTGCCAGCAGTTTATCCTCCGGGCCGAACACTGAAGCTTTCTTT
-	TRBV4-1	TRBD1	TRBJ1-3	CASSFDRGSGNTIYF	TGCGCCAGCAGCTTCGACAGGGGATCCGGAAACACCATATATTTT